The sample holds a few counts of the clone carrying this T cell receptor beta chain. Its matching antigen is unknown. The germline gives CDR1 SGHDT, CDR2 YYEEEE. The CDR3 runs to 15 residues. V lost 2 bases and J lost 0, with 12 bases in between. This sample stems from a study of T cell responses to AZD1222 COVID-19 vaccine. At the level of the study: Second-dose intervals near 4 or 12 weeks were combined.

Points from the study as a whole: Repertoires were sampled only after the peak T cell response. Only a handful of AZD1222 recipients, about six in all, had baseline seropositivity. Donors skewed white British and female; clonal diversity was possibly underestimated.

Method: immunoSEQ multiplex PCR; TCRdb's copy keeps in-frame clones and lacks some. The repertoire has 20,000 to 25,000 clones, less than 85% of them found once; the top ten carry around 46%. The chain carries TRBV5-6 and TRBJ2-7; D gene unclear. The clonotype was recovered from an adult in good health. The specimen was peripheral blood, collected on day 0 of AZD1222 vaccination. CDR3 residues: CASSFYYSSSYEQYF. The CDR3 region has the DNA TGTGCCAGCAGCTTTTATTACTCTAGCTCCTACGAGCAGTACTTC.